This TCR beta chain originates from a study of shared clonotypes between healthy human individuals. Study context: Researchers assigned three CD4 naive, three CD4 memory, two CD8 naive and one CD8 memory plate to each donor.

Study results and limitations: Clonotypes which were not shared had lower generation probabilities than clonotypes that all four donors shared.

As to this clone: As yet, its antigen is unknown.

The germline gives CDR1 MNHEY, CDR2 SMNVEV (reference sequence). V dropped 2 bases and J dropped 3; count of bases not matched to a gene: 14. This CDR3 comprises 19 residues. Assay used: immunoSEQ multiplex PCR; TCRdb lists only in-frame clones, some missing. The table includes roughly 700,000 clones, 90% detected once. The origin of this receptor is a man between 18 and 35 years old in good health. Some clones in this sample may be carry-over from other donors' samples. Sequenced input: memory CD8+ T cells from PBMCs. Stated subset: CD45RO+ cells pooled with CCR7-negative TemRA cells. This chain connects TRBV27 to TRBJ2-1; 9 bases are a match to TRBD2. The DNA of the CDR3 is TGTGCCAGCAGTTTAGTTCGGCTAGCGGGAACCAATATCTACAATGAGCAGTTCTTC. Protein product: CASSLVRLAGTNIYNEQFF.